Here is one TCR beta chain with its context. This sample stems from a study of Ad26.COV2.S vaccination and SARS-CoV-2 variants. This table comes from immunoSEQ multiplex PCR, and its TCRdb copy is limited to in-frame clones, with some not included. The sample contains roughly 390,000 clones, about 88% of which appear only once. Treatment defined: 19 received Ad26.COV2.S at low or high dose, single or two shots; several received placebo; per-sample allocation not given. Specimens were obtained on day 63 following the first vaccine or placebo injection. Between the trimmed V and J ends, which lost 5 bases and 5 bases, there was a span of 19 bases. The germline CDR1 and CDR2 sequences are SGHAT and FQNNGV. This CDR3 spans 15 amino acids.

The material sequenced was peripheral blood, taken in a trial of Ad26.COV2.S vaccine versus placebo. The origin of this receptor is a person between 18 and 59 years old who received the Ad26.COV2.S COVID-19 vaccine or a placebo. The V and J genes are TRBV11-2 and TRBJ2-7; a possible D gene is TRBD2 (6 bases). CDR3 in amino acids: CASSPEGLRRHEQYF. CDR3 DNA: TGTGCCAGCAGCCCGGAGGGCCTCAGGCGTCACGAGCAGTACTTC.